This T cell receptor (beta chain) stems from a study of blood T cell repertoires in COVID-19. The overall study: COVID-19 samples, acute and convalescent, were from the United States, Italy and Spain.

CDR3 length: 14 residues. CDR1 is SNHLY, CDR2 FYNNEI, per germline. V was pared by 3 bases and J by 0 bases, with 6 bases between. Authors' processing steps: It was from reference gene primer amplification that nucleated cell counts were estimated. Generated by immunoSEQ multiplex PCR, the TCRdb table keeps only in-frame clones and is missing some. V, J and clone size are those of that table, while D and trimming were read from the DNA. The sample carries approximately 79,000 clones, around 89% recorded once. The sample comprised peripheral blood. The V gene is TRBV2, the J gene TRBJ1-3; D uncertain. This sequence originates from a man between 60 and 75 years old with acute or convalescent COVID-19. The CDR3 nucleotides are TGTGCCAGCAGTGACGGTGGCTCTGGAAACACCATATATTTT. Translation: CASSDGGSGNTIYF. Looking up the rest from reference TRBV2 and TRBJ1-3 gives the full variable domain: EPEVTQTPSHQVTQMGQEVILRCVPISNHLYFYWYRQILGQKVEFLVSFYNNEISEKSEIFDDQFSVERPDGSNFTLKIRSTKLEDSAMYFCASSDGGSGNTIYFGEGSWLTVV.